This T cell receptor (beta chain) was sequenced in a study of graft-versus-host responses after intestinal transplantation. Study in general: Recipients obtained multivisceral, liver-intestinal, or isolated intestinal transplants. Study-wide results and caveats: Early post-transplant HvG declines were associated with peak circulating GvH clone levels. Researchers found GvH clones in recipient marrow, and some showed up first in ileum or blood.

V lost 4 bases to trimming and J lost 7 bases; unmatched junction nucleotides: 14. The germline V gene encodes CDR1 GTSNPN and CDR2 SVGIG (reference sequence). This CDR3 spans 15 amino acids. About this clone: Its specificity is unknown.

TCRdb's table, derived via immunoSEQ multiplex PCR, lists solely in-frame clones and lacks some. The repertoire holds 80,000 to 100,000 clones, with roughly nine tenths as singletons. The sample here was unstimulated CD4+ T cells sorted from spleen or lymph node cells, taken before intestinal transplant. The chain has TRBV30 and TRBJ1-2; 8 bases agree with TRBD1. The receptor was derived from a human donor who received an intestinal transplant. The CDR3 nucleotides are TGTGCCTGGAAAACGTTGGACAGGGCGATCGGTGGCTACACCTTC. It yields the protein CAWKTLDRAIGGYTF. Drawing the rest from reference TRBV30 and TRBJ1-2, the complete variable domain is SQTIHQWPATLVQPVGSPLSLECTVEGTSNPNLYWYRQAAGRGLQLLFYSVGIGQISSEVPQNLSASRPQDRQFILSSKKLLLSDSGFYLCAWKTLDRAIGGYTFGSGTRLTVV.